Sequencing of this T cell receptor beta chain was carried out in a study of shared clonotypes between healthy human individuals. Overall study findings and caveats: The authors sampled blood alone, and tissue repertoires likely differ.

Libraries were prepared by immunoSEQ multiplex PCR; TCRdb keeps only in-frame clonotypes and omits some of them. This repertoire shows over 400,000 clones, around 73% found once; its top ten account for more than 10%. Points on this clone: What it binds is not known.

All of the donors resided in Nashville, Tennessee, and each was a Caucasian adult. This clonotype originated in a woman aged 40-49 years in good health. Some clones in this sample may be carry-over from other donors' samples. Sequenced material: PBMCs.

The CDR3 bases are TGTGCCAGCAGCTTAGGTCGGCTAGCGGAGATGGATACGCAGTATTTT. It is translated as CASSLGRLAEMDTQYF. This rearrangement joins TRBV7-9 to TRBJ2-3, with 7 bases matching TRBD2. Trimming removed 1 base from V and 6 bases from J; junction bases left unmatched: 10. The germline CDR1 and CDR2 sequences are SEHNR and FQNEAQ (reference sequence). The CDR3 runs 16 residues.